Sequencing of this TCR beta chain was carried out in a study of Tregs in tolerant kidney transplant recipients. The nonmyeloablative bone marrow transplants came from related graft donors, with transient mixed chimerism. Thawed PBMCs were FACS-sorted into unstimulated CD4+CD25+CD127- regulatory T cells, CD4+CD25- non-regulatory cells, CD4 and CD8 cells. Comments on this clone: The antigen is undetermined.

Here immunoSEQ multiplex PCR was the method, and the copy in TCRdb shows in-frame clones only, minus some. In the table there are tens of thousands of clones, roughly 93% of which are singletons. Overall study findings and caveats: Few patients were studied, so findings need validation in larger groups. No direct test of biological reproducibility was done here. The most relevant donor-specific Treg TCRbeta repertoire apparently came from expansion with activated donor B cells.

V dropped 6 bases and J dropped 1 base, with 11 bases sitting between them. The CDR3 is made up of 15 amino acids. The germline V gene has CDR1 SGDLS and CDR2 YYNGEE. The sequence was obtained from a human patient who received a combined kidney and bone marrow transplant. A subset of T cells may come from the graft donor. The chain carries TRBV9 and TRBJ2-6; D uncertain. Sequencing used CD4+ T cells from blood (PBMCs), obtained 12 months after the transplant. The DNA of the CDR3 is TGTGCCAGCACCCGCGGAGCTTCTGGGGCCAACGTCCTGACTTTC. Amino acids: CASTRGASGANVLTF.